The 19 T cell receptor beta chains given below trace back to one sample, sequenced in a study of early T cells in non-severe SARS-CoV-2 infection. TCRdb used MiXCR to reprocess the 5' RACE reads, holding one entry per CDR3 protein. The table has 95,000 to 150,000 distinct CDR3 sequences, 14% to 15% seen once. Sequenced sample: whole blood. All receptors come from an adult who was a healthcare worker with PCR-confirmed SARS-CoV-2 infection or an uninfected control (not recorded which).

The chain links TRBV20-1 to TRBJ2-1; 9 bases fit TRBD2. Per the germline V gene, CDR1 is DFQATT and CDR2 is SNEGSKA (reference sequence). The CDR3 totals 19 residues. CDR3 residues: CSLLEIRASAGGDYNEQFF. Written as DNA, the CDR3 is TGCAGCCTGCTAGAGATAAGAGCGTCAGCGGGGGGAGATTACAATGAGCAGTTCTTC.

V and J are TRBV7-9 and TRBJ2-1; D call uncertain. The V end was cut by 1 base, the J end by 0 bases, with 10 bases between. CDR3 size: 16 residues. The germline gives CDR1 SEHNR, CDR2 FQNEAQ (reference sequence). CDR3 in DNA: TGTGCCAGCAGCTTAGGGGTCCTAAACTCCTACAATGAGCAGTTCTTC. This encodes CASSLGVLNSYNEQFF.

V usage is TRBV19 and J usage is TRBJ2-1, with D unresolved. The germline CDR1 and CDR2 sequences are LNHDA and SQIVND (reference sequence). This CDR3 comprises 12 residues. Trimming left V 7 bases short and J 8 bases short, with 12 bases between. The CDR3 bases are TGTGCCAGTACCCAAGCCGGCGATGAGCAGTTCTTC. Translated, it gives CASTQAGDEQFF.

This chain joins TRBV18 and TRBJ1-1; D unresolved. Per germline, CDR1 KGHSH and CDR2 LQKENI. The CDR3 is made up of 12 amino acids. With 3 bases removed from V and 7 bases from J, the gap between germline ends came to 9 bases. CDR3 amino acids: CASSPERVEAFF. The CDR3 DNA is TGTGCCAGCTCACCCGAGCGGGTTGAAGCTTTCTTT.

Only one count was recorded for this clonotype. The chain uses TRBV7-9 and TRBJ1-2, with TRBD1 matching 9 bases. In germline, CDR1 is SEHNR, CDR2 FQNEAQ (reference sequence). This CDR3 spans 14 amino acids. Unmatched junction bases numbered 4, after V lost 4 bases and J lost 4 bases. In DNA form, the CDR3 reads TGTGCCAGCAGCTCACAGGGGGCTAGCTATGGCTACACCTTC. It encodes CASSSQGASYGYTF.

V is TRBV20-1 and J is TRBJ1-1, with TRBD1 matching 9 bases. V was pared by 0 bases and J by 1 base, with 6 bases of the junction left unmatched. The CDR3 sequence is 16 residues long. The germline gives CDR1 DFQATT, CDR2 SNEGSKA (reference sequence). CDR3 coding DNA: TGCAGTGCTAGAGATGGCGGACAGGGGACGAACACTGAAGCTTTCTTT. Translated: CSARDGGQGTNTEAFF.

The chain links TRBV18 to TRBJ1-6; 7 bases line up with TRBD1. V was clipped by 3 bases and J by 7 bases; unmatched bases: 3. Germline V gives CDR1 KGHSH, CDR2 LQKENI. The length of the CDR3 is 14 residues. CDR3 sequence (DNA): TGTGCCAGCTCACCCCGGGACAGAAATTCACCCCTCCACTTT. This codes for CASSPRDRNSPLHF.

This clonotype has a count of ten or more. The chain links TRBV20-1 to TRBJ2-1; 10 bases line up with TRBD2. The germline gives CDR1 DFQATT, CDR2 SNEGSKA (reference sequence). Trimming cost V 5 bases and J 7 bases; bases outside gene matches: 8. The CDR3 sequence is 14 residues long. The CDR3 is CSAALSGGENEQFF. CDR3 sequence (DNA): TGCAGTGCTGCCCTGAGCGGGGGGGAGAATGAGCAGTTCTTC.

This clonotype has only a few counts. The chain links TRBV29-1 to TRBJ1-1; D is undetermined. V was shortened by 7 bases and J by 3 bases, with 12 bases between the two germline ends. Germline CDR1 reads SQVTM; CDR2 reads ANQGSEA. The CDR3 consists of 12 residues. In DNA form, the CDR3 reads TGCAGCGGGGCGGGGAGCGACACTGAAGCTTTCTTT. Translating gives CSGAGSDTEAFF.

Here the CDR3 reads CASSLIGETQYF. The CDR3 nucleotides are TGTGCCAGCAGCTTAATAGGAGAGACCCAGTACTTC. The V gene is TRBV7-9, the J gene TRBJ2-5; D remains ambiguous. The CDR3 length is 12 residues. Germline CDR1 SEHNR, CDR2 FQNEAQ (reference sequence). V shed 2 bases and J shed 4 bases, with 5 bases lying between them.

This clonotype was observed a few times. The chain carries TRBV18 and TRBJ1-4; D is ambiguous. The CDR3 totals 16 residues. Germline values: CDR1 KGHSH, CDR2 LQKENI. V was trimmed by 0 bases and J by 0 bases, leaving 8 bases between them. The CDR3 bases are TGTGCCAGCTCACCACCGGATTCTGCAACTAATGAAAAACTGTTTTTT. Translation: CASSPPDSATNEKLFF. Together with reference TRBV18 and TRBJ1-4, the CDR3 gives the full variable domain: NAGVMQNPRHLVRRRGQEARLRCSPMKGHSHVYWYRQLPEEGLKFMVYLQKENIIDESGMPKERFSAEFPKEGPSILRIQQVVRGDSAAYFCASSPPDSATNEKLFFGSGTQLSVL.

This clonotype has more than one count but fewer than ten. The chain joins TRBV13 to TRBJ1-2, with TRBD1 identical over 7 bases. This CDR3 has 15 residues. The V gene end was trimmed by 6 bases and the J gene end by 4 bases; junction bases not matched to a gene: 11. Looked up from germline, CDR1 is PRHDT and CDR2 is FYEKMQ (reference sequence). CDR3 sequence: CASSPEGASGYGYTF. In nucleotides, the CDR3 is TGTGCCAGCAGTCCTGAGGGGGCGTCTGGCTATGGCTACACCTTC.

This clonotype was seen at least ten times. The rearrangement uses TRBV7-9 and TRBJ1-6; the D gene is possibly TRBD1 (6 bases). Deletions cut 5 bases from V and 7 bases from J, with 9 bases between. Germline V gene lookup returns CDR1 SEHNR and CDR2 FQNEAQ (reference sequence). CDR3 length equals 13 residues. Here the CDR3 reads CASSSGQNSPLHF. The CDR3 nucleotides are TGTGCCAGCAGCAGTGGACAGAATTCACCCCTCCACTTT.

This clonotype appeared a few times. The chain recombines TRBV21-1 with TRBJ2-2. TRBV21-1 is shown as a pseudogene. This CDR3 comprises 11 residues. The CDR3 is CASRNTGELFF. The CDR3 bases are TGTGCCAGCAGGAATACCGGGGAGCTGTTTTTT.

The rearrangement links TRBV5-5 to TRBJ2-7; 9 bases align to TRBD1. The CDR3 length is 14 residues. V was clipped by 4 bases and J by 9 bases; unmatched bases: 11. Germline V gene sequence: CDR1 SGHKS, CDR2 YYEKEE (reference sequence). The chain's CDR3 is CASSARDRAPRQYF. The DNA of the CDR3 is TGTGCCAGCAGCGCCCGGGACAGGGCCCCCCGGCAGTACTTC.

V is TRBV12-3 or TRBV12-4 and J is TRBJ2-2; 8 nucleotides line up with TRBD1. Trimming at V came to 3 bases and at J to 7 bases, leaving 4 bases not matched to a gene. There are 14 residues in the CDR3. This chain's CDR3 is CASSFDRGGGELFF. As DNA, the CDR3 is TGTGCCAGCAGTTTTGACAGGGGCGGCGGGGAGCTGTTTTTT.

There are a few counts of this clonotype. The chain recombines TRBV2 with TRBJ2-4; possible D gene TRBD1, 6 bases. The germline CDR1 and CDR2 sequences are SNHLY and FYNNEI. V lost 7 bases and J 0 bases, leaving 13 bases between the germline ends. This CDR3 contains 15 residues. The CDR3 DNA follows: TGTGCCAGCAAGACAGGCGACCTAGCCAAAAACATTCAGTACTTC. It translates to CASKTGDLAKNIQYF. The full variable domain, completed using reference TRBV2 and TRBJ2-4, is EPEVTQTPSHQVTQMGQEVILRCVPISNHLYFYWYRQILGQKVEFLVSFYNNEISEKSEIFDDQFSVERPDGSNFTLKIRSTKLEDSAMYFCASKTGDLAKNIQYFGAGTRLSVL.

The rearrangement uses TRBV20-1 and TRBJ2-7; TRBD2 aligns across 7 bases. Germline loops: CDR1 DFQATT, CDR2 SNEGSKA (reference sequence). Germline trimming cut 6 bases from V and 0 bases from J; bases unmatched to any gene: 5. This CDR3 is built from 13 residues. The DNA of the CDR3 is TGCAGTGCCCCGGCGGGGGACTCCTACGAGCAGTACTTC. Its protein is CSAPAGDSYEQYF.

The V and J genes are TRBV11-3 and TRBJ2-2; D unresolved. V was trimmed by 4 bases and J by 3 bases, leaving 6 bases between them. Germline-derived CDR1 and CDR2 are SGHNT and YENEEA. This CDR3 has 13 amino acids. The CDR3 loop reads CASSSSYTGELFF. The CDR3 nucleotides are TGTGCCAGCAGCTCCTCTTACACCGGGGAGCTGTTTTTT.